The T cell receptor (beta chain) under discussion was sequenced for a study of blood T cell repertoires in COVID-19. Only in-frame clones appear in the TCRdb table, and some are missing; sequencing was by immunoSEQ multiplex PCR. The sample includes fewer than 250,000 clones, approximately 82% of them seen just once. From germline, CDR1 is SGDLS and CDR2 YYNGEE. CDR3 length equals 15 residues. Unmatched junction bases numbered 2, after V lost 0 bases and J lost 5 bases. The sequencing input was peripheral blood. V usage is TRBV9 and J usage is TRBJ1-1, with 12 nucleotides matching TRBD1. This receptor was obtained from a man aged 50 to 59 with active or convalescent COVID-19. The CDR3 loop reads CASSVEGQGATEAFF. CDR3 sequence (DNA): TGTGCCAGCAGCGTAGAGGGACAGGGGGCGACTGAAGCTTTCTTT.